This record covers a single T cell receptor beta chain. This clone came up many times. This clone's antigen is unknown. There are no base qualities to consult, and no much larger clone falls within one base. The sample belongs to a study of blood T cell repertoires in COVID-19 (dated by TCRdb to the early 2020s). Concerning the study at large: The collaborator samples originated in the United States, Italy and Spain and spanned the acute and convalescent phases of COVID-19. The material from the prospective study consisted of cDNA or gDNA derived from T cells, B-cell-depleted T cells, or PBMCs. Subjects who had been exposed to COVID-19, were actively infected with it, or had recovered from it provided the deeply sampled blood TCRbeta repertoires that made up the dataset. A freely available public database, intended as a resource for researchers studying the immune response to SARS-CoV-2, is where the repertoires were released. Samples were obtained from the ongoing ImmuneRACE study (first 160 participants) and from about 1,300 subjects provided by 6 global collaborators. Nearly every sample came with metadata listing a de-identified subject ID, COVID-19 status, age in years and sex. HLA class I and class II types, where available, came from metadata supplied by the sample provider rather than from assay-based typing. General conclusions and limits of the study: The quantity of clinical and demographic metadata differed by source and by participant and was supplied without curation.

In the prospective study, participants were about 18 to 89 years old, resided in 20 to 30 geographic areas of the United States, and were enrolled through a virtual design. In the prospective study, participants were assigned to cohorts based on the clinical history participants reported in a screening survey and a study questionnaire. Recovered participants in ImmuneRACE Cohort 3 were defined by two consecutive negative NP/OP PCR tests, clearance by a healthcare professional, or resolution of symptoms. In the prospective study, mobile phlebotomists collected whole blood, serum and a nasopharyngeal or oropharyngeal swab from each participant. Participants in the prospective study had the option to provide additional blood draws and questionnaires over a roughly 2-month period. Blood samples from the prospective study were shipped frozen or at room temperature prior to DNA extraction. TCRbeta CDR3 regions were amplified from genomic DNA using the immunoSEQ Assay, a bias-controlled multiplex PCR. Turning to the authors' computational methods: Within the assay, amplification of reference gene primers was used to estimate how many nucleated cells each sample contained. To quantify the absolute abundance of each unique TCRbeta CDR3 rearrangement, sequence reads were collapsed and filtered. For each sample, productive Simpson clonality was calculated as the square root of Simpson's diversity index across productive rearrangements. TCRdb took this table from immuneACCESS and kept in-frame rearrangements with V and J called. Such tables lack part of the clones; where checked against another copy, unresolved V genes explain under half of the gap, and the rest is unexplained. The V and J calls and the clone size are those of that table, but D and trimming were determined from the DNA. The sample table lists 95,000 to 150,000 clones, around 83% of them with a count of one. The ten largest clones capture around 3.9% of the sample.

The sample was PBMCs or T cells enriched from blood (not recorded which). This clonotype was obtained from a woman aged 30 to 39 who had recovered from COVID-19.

The CDR3 loop reads CASSRRQGAYNEQFF. The DNA reads TGTGCCAGCAGCCGTAGACAGGGGGCGTACAATGAGCAGTTCTTC. This chain joins TRBV6-5 to TRBJ2-1, with TRBD1 matching 10 junction bases. From the germline V gene, CDR1 is MNHEY and CDR2 is SVGAGI. The germline V and J ends show losses of 6 bases and 4 bases respectively, and no gene match explains 6 bases of the junction. The CDR3 numbers 15 residues from cysteine through phenylalanine. Only CDR3 DNA remains: 45 bases, in frame from the first base.